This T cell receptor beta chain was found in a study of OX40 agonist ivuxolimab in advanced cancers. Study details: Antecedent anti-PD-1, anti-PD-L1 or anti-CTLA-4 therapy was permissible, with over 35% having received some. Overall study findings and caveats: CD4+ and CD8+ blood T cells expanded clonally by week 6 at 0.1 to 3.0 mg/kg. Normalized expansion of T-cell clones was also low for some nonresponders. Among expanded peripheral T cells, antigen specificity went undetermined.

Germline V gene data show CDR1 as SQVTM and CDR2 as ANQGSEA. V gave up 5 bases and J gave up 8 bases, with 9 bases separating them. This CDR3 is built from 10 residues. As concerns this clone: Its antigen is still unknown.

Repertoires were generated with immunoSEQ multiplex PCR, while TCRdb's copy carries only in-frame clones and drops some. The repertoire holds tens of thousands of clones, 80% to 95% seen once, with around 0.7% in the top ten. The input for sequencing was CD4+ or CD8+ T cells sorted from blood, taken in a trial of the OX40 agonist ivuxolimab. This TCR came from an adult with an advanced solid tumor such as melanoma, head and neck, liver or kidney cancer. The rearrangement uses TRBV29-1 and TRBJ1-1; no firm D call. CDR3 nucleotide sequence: TGCAGCGTTAAAGGACCGGAAGCTTTCTTT. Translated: CSVKGPEAFF. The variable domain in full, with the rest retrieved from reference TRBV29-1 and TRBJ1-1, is SAVISQKPSRDICQRGTSLTIQCQVDSQVTMMFWYRQQPGQSLTLIATANQGSEATYESGFVIDKFPISRPNLTFSTLTVSNMSPEDSSIYLCSVKGPEAFFGQGTRLTVV.